This entry features one TCR beta chain sequence. Its specificity is not known. 60 Vbeta and 13 Jbeta primers were used in PCR. Clones were read by immunoSEQ multiplex PCR, and TCRdb kept only the in-frame ones, dropping some. The sample contains 300,000 or so clones, around four fifths of which appear only once. This entry comes from a study of cytomegalovirus exposure and HLA in healthy donors. Points from the study as a whole: The majority of CMV-associated TCR beta chains were reported as apparently HLA-restricted in a later analysis. A link between a missense DCLRE1C variant and TCR beta V- and J-gene trimming emerged from a later analysis. It was likely that a cluster of highly shared sequence variants was a sequencing artifact.

Germline CDR1 reads MNHGY; CDR2 reads SAAAGT. This CDR3 comprises 11 residues. Trimming took off 2 bases at V and 6 bases at J, with 4 bases between the two ends. This clonotype was sampled from a woman aged 40 to 50 in good health and CMV-seropositive. The chain employs TRBV6-8 and TRBJ1-1; no clear D. Input material: PBMCs. CDR3 nucleotides: TGTGCCAGCAGTTACGGGCCTGAAGCTTTCTTT. It encodes CASSYGPEAFF.